Below are 5 T cell receptor beta chains sequenced from a single sample in a study of blood T cell repertoires in COVID-19. Clones were read by immunoSEQ multiplex PCR, and TCRdb kept only the in-frame ones, dropping some. The table records about 240,000 clones, around nine tenths of them present only once. Sequencing was performed on PBMCs or T cells enriched from blood (not recorded which). The receptor set was obtained from a woman aged 30 to 39 who had recovered from COVID-19.

The V and J genes are TRBV27 and TRBJ1-6, with a tentative D call TRBD1 (6 bases). Looked up from germline, CDR1 is MNHEY and CDR2 is SMNVEV (reference sequence). Trimming pared 6 bases from V and 12 bases from J, leaving 18 bases between. This CDR3 spans 14 amino acids. The CDR3 loop is CASSPTGRREPLHF. As DNA, the CDR3 is TGTGCCAGCAGCCCAACAGGGAGAAGGGAACCCCTCCACTTT.

V usage is TRBV19 and J usage is TRBJ2-1; 10 bases are a match to TRBD2. The V segment lost 6 bases and the J segment 7 bases; nucleotides outside the gene matches: 18. CDR1 is LNHDA and CDR2 is SQIVND in the germline V gene (reference sequence). The CDR3 is 18 residues long. This chain's CDR3 is CASSTPFSGLARSNEQFF. The CDR3 DNA sequence: TGTGCCAGTAGCACGCCCTTCTCGGGACTAGCGAGATCTAATGAGCAGTTCTTC.

The J gene is TRBJ1-1, the V gene TRBV4-1; D is unresolved. Germline CDR1 and CDR2: MGHRA and YSYEKL. Trimming removed 4 bases at V and 4 bases at J, with 13 bases between. The CDR3 covers 14 residues. The DNA of the CDR3 is TGCGCCAGCAGCCCCAGGAGAGCGGGCACTGAAGCTTTCTTT. This translates into CASSPRRAGTEAFF.

This clone was seen more than once but under ten times. The rearrangement uses TRBV11-2 and TRBJ2-3, with a tentative D call TRBD2 (5 bases). CDR1 SGHAT and CDR2 FQNNGV come from the germline V gene. The CDR3 has 13 amino acids. V lost 0 bases to trimming and J lost 5 bases, with 6 bases between them. The CDR3 sequence: CASSLDGEDTQYF. The CDR3 DNA is TGTGCCAGCAGCTTAGACGGGGAAGATACGCAGTATTTT.

The V and J genes are TRBV5-1 and TRBJ1-4, with TRBD1 matching 7 bases. Per the germline V gene, CDR1 is SGHRS and CDR2 is YFSETQ. This CDR3 has 14 residues. V was pared by 4 bases and J by 8 bases, with 8 bases of the junction left unmatched. CDR3 nucleotide sequence: TGCGCCAGCAGCATCGACAGGGTACAGGAAAAACTGTTTTTT. This encodes CASSIDRVQEKLFF.